This is a list of T cell receptor beta chains from one sample in a study of blood T cell repertoires in COVID-19. Here immunoSEQ multiplex PCR was the method, and the copy in TCRdb shows in-frame clones only, minus some. The sample has roughly 73,000 clones; roughly 90% are singletons. The source material was peripheral blood. Receptors originate from a man aged 50 to 59 with acute or convalescent COVID-19. Each CDR3 is given without its conserved first and last residue. The order of the fields is clone size, V gene, J gene, CDR3 protein. Size values are once, few and many counts, or a class for expanded clones, and some rows have none.

.	TRBV27	TRBJ2-7	ASSSDRNSYEQY
.	TRBV24-1	TRBJ2-1	ATSGGQYNEQF
once	TRBV27	TRBJ1-6	ASSRLFETGDNSPLH
.	TRBV29-1	TRBJ1-1	RGQRNTEAF
.	TRBV9	TRBJ2-7	ASSDPVTGSSYEQY
.	TRBV3-1/TRBV3-2	TRBJ1-2	ASRITGGYGYT
.	TRBV9	TRBJ1-2	ASTKGGGFFTDYGYT
.	TRBV5-3	TRBJ2-2	ARSRLAEANTGELF
.	TRBV28	TRBJ2-1	ATLVPYNEQF
.	TRBV29-1	TRBJ2-1	SVGDVPGLAKPNEQF
.	TRBV13	TRBJ2-3	ASSPGVLDTQY
.	TRBV2	TRBJ2-2	ASSPLGGGELF
.	TRBV27	TRBJ1-2	ASSLRDRGGLNYGYT
.	TRBV7-6	TRBJ2-2	ASTDLTYTGNTGELF
.	TRBV4-1	TRBJ2-7	ASSLSANSYEQY
.	TRBV30	TRBJ2-3	AWRPFSGGSTDTQY
.	TRBV12-3/TRBV12-4	TRBJ1-1	ASSLGGNTEAF
few	TRBV2	TRBJ1-1	ASSEGQGKGTEAF
.	TRBV27	TRBJ2-7	ASSSGTSGRTNEQY
.	TRBV2	TRBJ1-5	ASSEGRYQPQH
.	TRBV28	TRBJ1-6	ASSLNSYGSPLH
.	TRBV6-2/TRBV6-3	TRBJ1-5	ASSFVDPGFWAQH
.	TRBV28	TRBJ2-1	ASSQSGRLRDEQF
.	TRBV29-1	TRBJ1-2	SVLRGVYGYT
.	TRBV27	TRBJ2-1	ASSLSRLAGGRSYNEQF
.	TRBV6-1	TRBJ1-1	ASSEPPWTGWA
.	TRBV9	TRBJ2-5	ASSDGQVQETQY
.	TRBV6-2/TRBV6-3	TRBJ1-1	ASSYPSDRGGTEAF
once	TRBV3-1/TRBV3-2	TRBJ1-2	ASSQDGRGGNYGYT
.	TRBV7-9	TRBJ2-2	ASHRGRVNTGELF
.	TRBV5-6	TRBJ1-1	ASRPQGLNTEAF
.	TRBV7-2	TRBJ2-7	ASSLSLGTSGAPYEQY
.	TRBV5-1	TRBJ1-4	ASSLAGGSANEKLF
.	TRBV27	TRBJ2-2	ASRQSGTGELF
.	TRBV3-1/TRBV3-2	TRBJ1-4	ASSQAGGLNEKLF
.	TRBV7-3	TRBJ2-1	ASSQKGTSGVNEQF
.	TRBV7-9	TRBJ2-5	ASSLGTRTDQETQY
.	TRBV19	TRBJ1-1	ASSKNTEAF
.	TRBV7-9	TRBJ1-6	ASSQDRGGSPLH
.	TRBV4-1	TRBJ2-2	ASSLGGREIDGELF
.	TRBV5-6	TRBJ2-3	ASSPAGWDTQY
.	TRBV4-3	TRBJ2-5	ASSPSGGSSETQY
.	TRBV4-1	TRBJ2-4	ASSSSTSGTRLGAKNIQY
.	TRBV27	TRBJ1-4	ASSSIREEEKLF
.	TRBV28	TRBJ1-6	ASSPGDRLH
.	TRBV7-9	TRBJ2-5	ASSLVRVNQETQY
.	TRBV29-1	TRBJ2-1	SVVMAGQGYNEQF
.	TRBV27	TRBJ1-5	ASSLQGESQPQH
.	TRBV29-1	TRBJ2-7	SVQGGHTYEQY
.	TRBV27	TRBJ1-2	ASSLNSRWERGYT